Below, 15 T cell receptor beta chains from the same sample are listed, as sequenced in a study of T cells after yellow fever vaccination. TCRdb recomputed calls from the 5' RACE reads with MiXCR, one row per CDR3 protein. The sample contains roughly 500,000 distinct CDR3 sequences, roughly 19% of which appear only once. The specimen comprised PBMCs, sampled 15 days after the yellow fever booster vaccination. All receptors come from a man between 25 and 39 years old who received the YFV17D yellow fever vaccine.

A few counts support this clonotype. The chain is built from TRBV7-3 and TRBJ2-3, with D unresolved. Trimming shortened V by 1 base and J by 6 bases, and 14 bases separated the two germline ends. Germline loops: CDR1 SGHTA, CDR2 FQGTGA. The CDR3 length is 15 residues. CDR3 DNA sequence: TGTGCCAGCAGCTTAATGGCTCCCGGTCCTGATACGCAGTATTTT. This gives the protein CASSLMAPGPDTQYF.

The chain carries TRBV7-6 and TRBJ2-7; 8 bases align to TRBD1. Germline CDR1 SGHVS, CDR2 FNYEAQ. The CDR3 is 15 residues long. V shed 5 bases, J shed 3 bases, and the junction held 9 bases outside the gene matches. The CDR3 sequence: CASSPGTGPFYEQYF. CDR3 nucleotide sequence: TGTGCCAGCAGCCCAGGGACAGGACCATTCTACGAGCAGTACTTC.

This clonotype was seen a few times. The chain has TRBV2 and TRBJ2-7, with unresolved D. Per germline, CDR1 SNHLY and CDR2 FYNNEI. The ends were cut back, 0 bases at V and 0 bases at J, with 9 bases in the middle. The CDR3 loop spans 15 amino acids. Written as DNA, the CDR3 is TGTGCCAGCAGTGAAGCATCGGCAGGCTCCTACGAGCAGTACTTC. This encodes CASSEASAGSYEQYF.

The V call is TRBV11-2, the J call TRBJ2-5, with TRBD2 matching 9 bases. V lost 2 bases and J lost 0; bases outside the gene matches: 10. Germline lookup yields CDR1 SGHAT and CDR2 FQNNGV. This CDR3 is 18 amino acids long. This CDR3 is CASSLFGLAGVNQETQYF. The CDR3 bases are TGTGCCAGCAGCTTATTTGGGTTAGCGGGGGTGAACCAAGAGACCCAGTACTTC.

This clonotype was observed a handful of times. The V and J genes are TRBV4-3 and TRBJ2-7; TRBD1 matches 7 bases. This CDR3 has 12 amino acids. After removal of 1 base from V and 12 bases from J, the junction contained 6 bases not matched to a gene. Germline loops: CDR1 LGHNA, CDR2 YSLEER. The chain's CDR3 is CASSQVPGQVYF. In DNA form, the CDR3 reads TGCGCCAGCAGCCAAGTCCCCGGACAGGTGTACTTC.

The chain joins TRBV6-2 or TRBV6-3 to TRBJ1-1; D not certain. Germline V lookup: CDR1 MNHEY, CDR2 SVGEGT. This CDR3 comprises 15 residues. V was clipped by 2 bases and J by 1 base, with 11 bases between them. The CDR3 DNA is TGTGCCAGCAGTTACGCAGGACTCGCGAACACTGAAGCTTTCTTT. It translates to CASSYAGLANTEAFF.

This clonotype was counted a few times. The rearrangement joins TRBV7-2 to TRBJ2-4; 9 nucleotides align to TRBD2. V trimming: 7 bases; J trimming: 9 bases; junction bases outside the gene matches: 7. CDR3 length equals 13 residues. Germline lookup yields CDR1 SGHTA and CDR2 FQGNSA. The CDR3: CASNPSGTGIQYF. DNA of the CDR3: TGTGCCAGCAACCCTAGCGGGACTGGCATTCAGTACTTC.

There are a few counts of this clonotype. CDR3 nucleotides: TGTGCCAGCAGTTCGGACAGGGCATACGAGCAGTACTTC. This encodes CASSSDRAYEQYF. The chain joins TRBV6-2 or TRBV6-3 to TRBJ2-7, with 8 bases lining up with TRBD1. CDR3 size: 13 residues. CDR1 and CDR2 (germline): MNHEY, SVGEGT. The V and J ends lost 4 bases and 4 bases, in that order; junction bases with no gene match: 3.

Only a few counts were recorded for this clonotype. The rearrangement joins TRBV3-1 to TRBJ2-3; tentative D call: TRBD1 (6 bases). V lost 3 bases to trimming and J lost 4 bases, with 29 bases between them. This CDR3 region has 20 residues. Germline CDR1 reads LGHDT; CDR2 reads YNNKEL (reference sequence). DNA of the CDR3: TGTGCCAGCAGCCATATTTGGCAGGGGTACCCTTGGCGGGCCCCAGATACGCAGTATTTT. This sequence encodes CASSHIWQGYPWRAPDTQYF.

This clonotype has more than one count but fewer than ten. The chain links TRBV20-1 to TRBJ1-1; D perhaps matches TRBD1 (5 bases). Deletions cut 0 bases from V and 1 base from J, with 15 bases between. The CDR3 has 16 residues. CDR1 DFQATT and CDR2 SNEGSKA come from the germline V gene (reference sequence). CDR3 protein: CSARDVGGGTNTEAFF. The CDR3 coding sequence is TGCAGTGCTAGAGATGTTGGTGGAGGGACGAACACTGAAGCTTTCTTT.

The V and J genes are TRBV15 and TRBJ2-7; 11 bases line up with TRBD2. CDR1 is LNHNV, CDR2 YYDKDF, per germline (reference sequence). Trimming took 1 base from V and 5 from J; bases not matched to a gene: 7. The CDR3 sequence is 16 residues long. CDR3 region: CATSRGLSSGRNEQYF. The CDR3 nucleotides are TGTGCCACCAGCAGAGGTCTATCTAGCGGGAGGAACGAGCAGTACTTC.

The chain combines TRBV5-1 with TRBJ2-1; 10 nucleotides line up with TRBD2. Germline V lookup: CDR1 SGHRS, CDR2 YFSETQ. This CDR3 comprises 21 residues. Trimming cost V 4 bases and J 6 bases; bases outside gene matches: 25. CDR3 residues: CASSIAGSSSGRPSGSNEQFF. The CDR3 DNA sequence: TGCGCCAGCAGCATTGCCGGAAGTAGTAGCGGGAGGCCCAGCGGAAGCAATGAGCAGTTCTTC.

This clonotype has only a few counts. This chain connects TRBV20-1 to TRBJ2-1; 8 nucleotides line up with TRBD2. This CDR3 has 16 amino acids. After removal of 6 bases from V and 0 bases from J, the junction contained 10 bases not matched to a gene. The V gene's germline CDR1 is DFQATT and CDR2 SNEGSKA (reference sequence). CDR3 DNA: TGCAGTGCGAGTCCCACTAGCGGAAGCTCCTACAATGAGCAGTTCTTC. It encodes CSASPTSGSSYNEQFF.

This clonotype occurred a few times. The rearrangement uses TRBV27 and TRBJ2-5; either TRBD1 or TRBD2 may fit D (6 bases each). The CDR3 loop spans 18 amino acids. V was shortened by 3 bases and J by 0 bases, with 20 bases between the two germline ends. CDR1 is MNHEY, CDR2 SMNVEV, per germline (reference sequence). The CDR3 nucleotides read TGTGCCAGCAGTTTGAGTGGCTTCCCGGGGGCGTACCAAGAGACCCAGTACTTC. The encoded protein is CASSLSGFPGAYQETQYF.

This clonotype occurred once. The chain uses TRBV23-1 and TRBJ2-5, with no clear D. TRBV23-1 is given ORF status, its function remaining uncertain. The CDR3 has 11 residues. V was shortened by 7 bases and J by 4 bases, with 7 bases between the two germline ends. In nucleotides, the CDR3 is TGCGCCAGCAATCCGACAGAGACCCAGTACTTC. Residues: CASNPTETQYF.